This TCR beta chain is from a study of T cell responses to AZD1222 COVID-19 vaccine. Study in general: Both about-4-week and about-12-week second-dose recipients were combined. General study points: After the peak T cell response, and only then, were repertoires sampled.

To note about this clone: Its antigen is not identified.

V gave up 6 bases and J gave up 1 base, with 13 bases separating them. The CDR3 extends over 15 amino acids. The germline V gene has CDR1 SGHTA and CDR2 FQGNSA. Assay: immunoSEQ multiplex PCR; the TCRdb copy retains only in-frame clones and omits some. This sample has over 110,000 clones; approximately 92% occur once, and the top ten carry roughly 3.1%. The sequence derives from an adult in good health. The sample consisted of peripheral blood, taken on day 0 of AZD1222 vaccination. V gene TRBV7-2 combines with J gene TRBJ2-1, with D unresolved. Written as DNA, the CDR3 is TGTGCCAGCAGTTACGTCGGAAATTCCTACAATGAGCAGTTCTTC. Amino acid sequence: CASSYVGNSYNEQFF.